This is a list of T cell receptor beta chains from one sample in a study of T-cell memory formation after mild COVID-19. TCRdb redid the calling of the 5' RACE reads with MiXCR, one entry per CDR3 protein. Seen here are nearly 350,000 distinct CDR3 sequences, over 10% observed once, and the top ten hold over 20%. The sequenced sample was PBMCs or a T cell subset sorted from them (not recorded which). These receptors came from a man between 18 and 35 years old who had mild COVID-19 (a few samples of this study predate the infection). Cell type and time point are not known. Both conserved end residues are part of each CDR3. The order of the fields is D gene, J gene, V gene, clone size, CDR3 DNA, CDR3 protein. D genes are given only for firm matches. Clone size is not always given. Where it is, it says once, few, many or a class for expanded clones.

>.|TRBJ1-1|TRBV6-2/TRBV6-3|.
TGTGCCAGCCAAGTCCAGGGCCGGCTAGAAGCTTTCTTT
CASQVQGRLEAFF
>.|TRBJ2-3|TRBV4-3|many
TGCGCCAGCAGCCAAGCGAGAATGGACGGACGTAACACAGATACGCAGTATTTT
CASSQARMDGRNTDTQYF
>TRBD1|TRBJ1-3|TRBV7-6|.
TGTGCCAGCAGCAAGGGACAGGGGGGTCTGGGGAACACCATATATTTT
CASSKGQGGLGNTIYF
>.|TRBJ2-2|TRBV9|.
TGTGCCAGCAGCGTAGCCCCCCCGGGGGCCATCAACACCGGGGAGCTGTTTTTT
CASSVAPPGAINTGELFF
>.|TRBJ1-1|TRBV6-6|.
TGTGCCAGCAGTTACGATGGGTCCACTGAAGCTTTCTTT
CASSYDGSTEAFF
>.|TRBJ2-5|TRBV4-1|.
TGCGCCAGCAGCCAAGCAGGACGGGGGGCTCTCCAAGAGACCCAGTACTTC
CASSQAGRGALQETQYF
>TRBD1|TRBJ2-5|TRBV6-2/TRBV6-3|few
TGTGCCAGCAGTCCCTTCAGGGGGTTGGAAGAGACCCAGTACTTC
CASSPFRGLEETQYF
>TRBD1|TRBJ1-1|TRBV7-2|few
TGTGCCAGCAACTCGGGACAGGCGAACACTGAAGCTTTCTTT
CASNSGQANTEAFF
>.|TRBJ1-6|TRBV7-3|few
TGTGCCAGCAGCCTTCACGCACCGACGAATGGGTCACCCCTCCACTTT
CASSLHAPTNGSPLHF
>TRBD1|TRBJ2-1|TRBV5-1|few
TGCGCCAGTACCGGGACAGGGGCCTACAATGAGCAGTTCTTC
CASTGTGAYNEQFF
>.|TRBJ2-7|TRBV3-1|many
TGTGCCAGCAGCCAAGATCCTCCGGACGGACACTACGAGCAGTACTTC
CASSQDPPDGHYEQYF
>.|TRBJ2-3|TRBV5-1|many
TGCGCCAGCAGCCCCCCCGGTAGCCCAGATACGCAGTATTTT
CASSPPGSPDTQYF
>TRBD1|TRBJ1-6|TRBV12-3/TRBV12-4|many
TGTGCCAGCCAATTCACAGGGGTGCGATCACCCCTCCACTTT
CASQFTGVRSPLHF
>TRBD1|TRBJ1-2|TRBV29-1|.
TGCAGCGTTGATAACAGGGGACCTAACTATGGCTACACCTTC
CSVDNRGPNYGYTF
>.|TRBJ1-1|TRBV18|few
TGTGCCAGCTCACCAGTGGATTCGGTGAACACTGAAGCTTTCTTT
CASSPVDSVNTEAFF
>.|TRBJ1-5|TRBV9|.
TGTGCCAGCACGCAACCGGGGGTAAATCAGCCCCAGCATTTT
CASTQPGVNQPQHF